The 22 T cell receptor beta chains below come from one sample, sequenced in a study of PD-L1 blockade in urothelial cancer. Time point of the sample: pretreatment peripheral blood. Sequencing used immunoSEQ multiplex PCR; TCRdb keeps in-frame clones, though not all of them. The data hold roughly 49,000 clones, with just over 85% observed a single time. Specimen: PBMCs, collected around atezolizumab (anti-PD-L1) treatment. These receptors were obtained from a man aged 60 to 69 with urothelial cancer.

V gene TRBV29-1 combines with J gene TRBJ2-3, with 8 nucleotides matching TRBD2. With V trimmed by 6 bases and J by 7 bases, 12 bases remained unmatched. CDR3 size: 14 residues. The germline V gene encodes CDR1 SQVTM and CDR2 ANQGSEA. This chain's CDR3 is CSVVYSGIENTQYF. The CDR3 nucleotides are TGCAGCGTGGTGTATAGCGGGATAGAGAATACGCAGTATTTT.

The chain carries TRBV5-8 and TRBJ1-6, with 7 positions matching TRBD1. V lost 10 bases and J lost 6; bases outside the gene matches: 16. Germline CDR1 reads SGHTS; CDR2 reads YDEGEE. CDR3 length: 16 residues. CDR3 DNA: TGTGCCGGACAGTTGAAAACGACAGGGCGTAATTCACCCCTCCACTTT. As protein: CAGQLKTTGRNSPLHF.

The chain's CDR3 is CASSARSIQPQHF. CDR3 in DNA: TGTGCCAGCAGTGCTAGGTCCATCCAGCCCCAGCATTTT. This chain connects TRBV6-1 to TRBJ1-5; D is unclear. In germline, CDR1 is MNHNS, CDR2 SASEGT. CDR3 length: 13 amino acids. Between the trimmed V and J ends, which lost 4 bases and 7 bases, there was a span of 11 bases.

Only a few counts were recorded for this clone. The rearrangement uses TRBV19 and TRBJ1-5; D call uncertain. Germline values: CDR1 LNHDA, CDR2 SQIVND (reference sequence). The V and J ends lost 7 bases and 5 bases respectively, with 21 bases between them. This CDR3 has 16 amino acids. The CDR3 here is CASNTRTPRRDQPQHF. The CDR3, as DNA: TGTGCCAGTAATACGAGGACTCCCCGAAGGGATCAGCCCCAGCATTTT.

The gene calls are TRBV6-1 and TRBJ2-7, with D unclear. Germline values: CDR1 MNHNS, CDR2 SASEGT. This CDR3 is built from 14 residues. V was shortened by 4 bases and J by 2 bases, with 12 bases between the two germline ends. In DNA form, the CDR3 reads TGTGCCAGCAGTGTAATGGCAGCGACCTACGAGCAGTACTTC. Protein product: CASSVMAATYEQYF.

V usage is TRBV30 and J usage is TRBJ2-3; the D gene is possibly TRBD1 (6 bases). Between the trimmed V and J ends, which lost 2 bases and 5 bases, there was a span of 17 bases. This CDR3 has 15 amino acids. Germline CDR1 and CDR2: GTSNPN and SVGIG (reference sequence). CDR3 sequence reads: CAWSPNRVFGDTQYF. For the CDR3, the DNA is TGTGCCTGGAGTCCTAACAGGGTATTTGGAGATACGCAGTATTTT.

The chain employs TRBV6-1 and TRBJ2-1, with D possibly TRBD1 on 7 matching bases. Germline V gene sequence: CDR1 MNHNS, CDR2 SASEGT. Deletions cut 6 bases from V and 8 bases from J, with 14 bases between. This CDR3 is built from 13 residues. CDR3 in amino acids: CASSRQGGYEQFF. The CDR3 bases are TGTGCCAGCAGCCGACAGGGAGGCTATGAGCAGTTCTTC.

The chain recombines TRBV9 with TRBJ1-5, with 9 positions matching TRBD1. The junction had 6 bases not matched to a gene; V was cut back by 7 bases and J by 4 bases. Germline lookup yields CDR1 SGDLS and CDR2 YYNGEE. This CDR3 is 14 amino acids long. In DNA, the CDR3 is TGTGCCAGCGGGACAGGGTATAATAATCAGCCCCAGCATTTT. Encoded protein: CASGTGYNNQPQHF.

The chain is built from TRBV2 and TRBJ1-4; 7 positions agree with TRBD1. With V trimmed by 0 bases and J by 7 bases, 5 bases remained unmatched. This CDR3 spans 15 amino acids. The germline V gene has CDR1 SNHLY and CDR2 FYNNEI. CDR3 loop: CASSEATGPSEKLFF. The CDR3 DNA sequence: TGTGCCAGCAGTGAAGCGACAGGGCCGAGTGAAAAACTGTTTTTT.

This chain uses TRBV5-1 with TRBJ2-7, with a weak D call TRBD2 (6 bases). The CDR3 runs 13 residues. Germline lookup yields CDR1 SGHRS and CDR2 YFSETQ. Trimming shortened V by 0 bases and J by 7 bases, and 11 bases separated the two germline ends. The CDR3 protein is CASSLGPGREQYF. CDR3 nucleotides: TGCGCCAGCAGCTTGGGGCCCGGGAGAGAGCAGTACTTC.

The CDR3 DNA sequence: TGTGCCACCAGCAGAAGACCGGGACTGAGTAATGAAAAACTGTTTTTT. This encodes CATSRRPGLSNEKLFF. This chain joins TRBV15 and TRBJ1-4, with D tentatively TRBD1 (5 bases). The CDR3 extends over 16 amino acids. CDR1 is LNHNV, CDR2 YYDKDF, per germline (reference sequence). With 2 bases removed from V and 4 bases from J, the gap between germline ends came to 14 bases.

The chain links TRBV2 to TRBJ2-5; unclear D gene. This CDR3 is 14 amino acids long. The germline CDR1 and CDR2 sequences are SNHLY and FYNNEI. V was shortened by 7 bases and J by 0 bases, with 12 bases between the two germline ends. The CDR3 nucleotides are TGTGCCAGCATAGAGGTTCTGTACCAAGAGACCCAGTACTTC. Its protein is CASIEVLYQETQYF.

This chain connects TRBV29-1 to TRBJ2-7, with 11 bases that match TRBD1. CDR1 is SQVTM and CDR2 is ANQGSEA in the germline V gene. V shed 7 bases, J shed 4 bases, and the junction held 9 bases outside the gene matches. The CDR3 runs to 14 residues. The CDR3 nucleotides are TGCAGCGCGGTGCCCGGGACAGGGGGGTACGAGCAGTACTTC. This gives the protein CSAVPGTGGYEQYF.

The chain is built from TRBV10-1 and TRBJ1-5, with D possibly matching TRBD1 (5 bases). Germline-derived CDR1 and CDR2 are WNHNN and SYGVQD (reference sequence). V was shortened by 9 bases and J by 3 bases, with 9 bases between the two germline ends. The CDR3 is made up of 12 amino acids. The CDR3 region is CARGLINQPQHF. The DNA for the CDR3 is TGCGCCAGGGGACTCATCAATCAGCCCCAGCATTTT.

The CDR3 here is CAYRSTDTQYF. The DNA for the CDR3 is TGTGCCTACAGGAGTACAGATACGCAGTATTTT. This chain uses TRBV11-2 with TRBJ2-3; D perhaps matches TRBD1 (5 bases). The germline V gene has CDR1 SGHAT and CDR2 FQNNGV. The V end was cut by 11 bases, the J end by 3 bases, with 9 bases between. The CDR3 is 11 residues long.

This chain links TRBV7-2 with TRBJ1-2; 10 nucleotides match TRBD1. The germline V gene has CDR1 SGHTA and CDR2 FQGNSA. V was pared by 4 bases and J by 8 bases, with 7 bases of the junction left unmatched. The CDR3 consists of 14 residues. Here the CDR3 DNA reads TGTGCCAGCAGCTCCTTGACAGGGGGCGGCGGCTACACCTTC. Protein sequence: CASSSLTGGGGYTF.

The J gene is TRBJ1-6, the V gene TRBV7-8, with TRBD1 matching 8 bases. This CDR3 has 17 residues. The V gene's germline CDR1 is SGHVS and CDR2 FQNEAQ. The V gene end was trimmed by 0 bases and the J gene end by 5 bases; junction bases not matched to a gene: 6. Here the CDR3 reads CASSLASGTGNNSPLHF. CDR3 coding DNA: TGTGCCAGCAGCTTAGCCTCCGGGACAGGAAATAATTCACCCCTCCACTTT. The variable domain in full, completed from reference TRBV7-8 and TRBJ1-6, reads GAGVSQSPRYKVAKRGQDVALRCDPISGHVSLFWYQQALGQGPEFLTYFQNEAQLDKSGLPSDRFFAERPEGSVSTLKIQRTQQEDSAVYLCASSLASGTGNNSPLHFGNGTRLTVT.

To note about this clone: Within the sample, other DNA sequences also encode this same CDR3. The chain carries TRBV7-2 and TRBJ1-2; possibly TRBD1 for D (6 bases). This CDR3 has 15 amino acids. Germline CDR1 reads SGHTA; CDR2 reads FQGNSA. V shed 4 bases and J shed 2 bases, with 14 bases lying between them. The CDR3 protein is CASSSSRGANYGYTF. The CDR3 DNA reads as TGTGCCAGCAGCTCGAGTCGGGGGGCCAACTATGGCTACACCTTC.

The chain employs TRBV5-6 and TRBJ2-1; TRBD2 aligns across 8 bases. Germline V CDR1 and CDR2: SGHDT, YYEEEE. The CDR3 has 13 amino acids. Unmatched junction bases numbered 6, after V lost 6 bases and J lost 7 bases. The CDR3 DNA follows: TGTGCCAGCAATCGACTAGCGAGGAATGAGCAGTTCTTC. Protein product: CASNRLARNEQFF.

This rearrangement joins TRBV19 to TRBJ1-3; D is perhaps TRBD1 (6 bases). Between the trimmed V and J ends, which lost 11 bases and 3 bases, there was a span of 17 bases. Germline V gene data show CDR1 as LNHDA and CDR2 as SQIVND (reference sequence). The CDR3 is 14 residues long. In nucleotides, the CDR3 is TGTGCCTCCCTGGGGGCAGGGAGTGGAAACACCATATATTTT. Encoded protein: CASLGAGSGNTIYF.

Remarks on this clone: One end of the junction is discordant with germline, which a read error may explain. The chain couples TRBV6-1 to TRBJ1-2; 9 bases are a match to TRBD1. The CDR3 sequence is 15 residues long. Germline CDR1 and CDR2: MNHNS and SASEGT. CDR3: CASSEAGTGPYGYTF. The CDR3 nucleotides read TGTGCCAGCAGCGAAGCCGGGACAGGGCCCTATGGCTACACCTTC.

A few counts support this clone. The rearrangement links TRBV11-2 to TRBJ1-2; 7 nucleotides agree with TRBD1. The J segment lost 4 bases and the V segment lost 4 bases, leaving 6 bases of the junction unmatched. The CDR3 runs 14 residues. CDR1 SGHAT and CDR2 FQNNGV come from the germline V gene. CDR3 sequence: CASSWGTAAYGYTF. The CDR3 nucleotides are TGTGCCAGCAGCTGGGGGACAGCCGCCTATGGCTACACCTTC. Using reference TRBV11-2 and TRBJ1-2 for the parts outside the CDR3, the full variable domain is EAGVAQSPRYKIIEKRQSVAFWCNPISGHATLYWYQQILGQGPKLLIQFQNNGVVDDSQLPKDRFSAERLKGVDSTLKIQPAKLEDSAVYLCASSWGTAAYGYTFGSGTRLTVV.